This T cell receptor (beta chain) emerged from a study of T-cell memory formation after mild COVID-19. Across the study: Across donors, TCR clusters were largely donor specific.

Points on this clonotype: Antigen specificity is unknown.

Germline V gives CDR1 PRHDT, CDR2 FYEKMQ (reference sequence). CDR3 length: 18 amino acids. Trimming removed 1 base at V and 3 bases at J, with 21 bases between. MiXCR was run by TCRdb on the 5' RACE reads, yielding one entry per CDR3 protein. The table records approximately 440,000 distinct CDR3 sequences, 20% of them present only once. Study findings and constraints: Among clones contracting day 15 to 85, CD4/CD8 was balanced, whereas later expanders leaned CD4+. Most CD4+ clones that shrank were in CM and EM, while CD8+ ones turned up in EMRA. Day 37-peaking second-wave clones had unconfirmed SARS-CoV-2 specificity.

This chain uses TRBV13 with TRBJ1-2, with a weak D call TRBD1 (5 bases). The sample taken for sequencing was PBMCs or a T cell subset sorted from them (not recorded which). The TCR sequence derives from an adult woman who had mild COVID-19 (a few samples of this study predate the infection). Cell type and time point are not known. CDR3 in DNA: TGTGCCAGCAGCTTAGTCCTAGGAGGAAGGGGCGAAGACTATGGCTACACCTTC. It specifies CASSLVLGGRGEDYGYTF. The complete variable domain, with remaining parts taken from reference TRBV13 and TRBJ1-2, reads AAGVIQSPRHLIKEKRETATLKCYPIPRHDTVYWYQQGPGQDPQFLISFYEKMQSDKGSIPDRFSAQQFSDYHSELNMSSLELGDSALYFCASSLVLGGRGEDYGYTFGSGTRLTVV.